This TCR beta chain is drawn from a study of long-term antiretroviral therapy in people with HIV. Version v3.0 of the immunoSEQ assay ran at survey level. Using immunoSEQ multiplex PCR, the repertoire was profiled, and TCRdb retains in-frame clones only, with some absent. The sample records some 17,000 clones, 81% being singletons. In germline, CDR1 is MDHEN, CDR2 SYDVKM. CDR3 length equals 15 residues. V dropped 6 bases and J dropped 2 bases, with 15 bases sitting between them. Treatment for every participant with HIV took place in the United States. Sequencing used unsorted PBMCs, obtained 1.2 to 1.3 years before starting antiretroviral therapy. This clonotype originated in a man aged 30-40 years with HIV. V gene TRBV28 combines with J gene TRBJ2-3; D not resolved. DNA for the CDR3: TGTGCCAGCAGCCCCACAGTGACCACCACAGATACGCAGTATTTT. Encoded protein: CASSPTVTTTDTQYF.